This TCR beta chain came from a study of vaccination and CD4 T cells after COVID-19. Background on the study: Post-vaccine sample collection happened at a median of approximately 79 days after dose two, ranging 14 to 241. Study results and limitations: Spike mono-reactivity marked 304 of 307 vaccine-specific clones in convalescent patients.

The treatment: roughly ten-day PBMC culture with coronavirus spike peptide pools or control peptides (ViraFEST assay). Wells contained around 1.8 million PBMCs each, and these were cultured with around 9.6 IU/ml IL-2 and around 10 ug/ml peptide pools. The Oncomine TCR Beta short-read assay was applied to DNA of cultured CD4+ T cells. Genomic DNA extraction was carried out from cultured CD4+ T cells. Each CDR3 protein gets one entry after TCRdb re-called the PCR reads with MiXCR. The sample shows about 20,000 distinct CDR3 sequences, around 60% of them seen only once. The CDR3 sequence is 14 residues long. The germline gives CDR1 SNHLY, CDR2 FYNNEI. V was cut by 7 bases and J by 0 bases, with 11 bases left in between. In this sample, this clonotype turned up once. The antigen is unknown.

This chain links TRBV2 with TRBJ2-3, with a weak D call TRBD1 (6 bases). The sequence was obtained from a human donor who had recovered from COVID-19. Sample: CD4+ T cells from blood, cultured in vitro, taken before SARS-CoV-2 vaccination. The CDR3 protein is CASKDRSSTDTQYF. In DNA, the CDR3 is TGTGCCAGCAAAGACAGGTCTAGCACAGATACGCAGTATTTT.